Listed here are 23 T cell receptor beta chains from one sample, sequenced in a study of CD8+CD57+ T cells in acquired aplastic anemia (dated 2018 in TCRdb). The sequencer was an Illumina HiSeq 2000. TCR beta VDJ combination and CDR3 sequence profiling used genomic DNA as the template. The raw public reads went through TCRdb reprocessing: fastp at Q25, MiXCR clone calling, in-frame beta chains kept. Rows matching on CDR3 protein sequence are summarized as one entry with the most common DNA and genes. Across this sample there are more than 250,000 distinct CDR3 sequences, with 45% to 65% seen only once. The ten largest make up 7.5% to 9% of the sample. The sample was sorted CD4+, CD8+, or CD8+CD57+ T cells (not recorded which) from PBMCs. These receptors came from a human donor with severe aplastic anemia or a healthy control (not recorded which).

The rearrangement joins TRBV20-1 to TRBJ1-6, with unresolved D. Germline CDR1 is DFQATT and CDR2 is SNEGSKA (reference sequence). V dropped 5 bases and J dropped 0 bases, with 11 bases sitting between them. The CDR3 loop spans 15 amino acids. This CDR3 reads CSAPTQSSYNSPLHF. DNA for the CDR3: TGCAGTGCTCCAACACAGAGCTCCTATAATTCACCCCTCCACTTT.

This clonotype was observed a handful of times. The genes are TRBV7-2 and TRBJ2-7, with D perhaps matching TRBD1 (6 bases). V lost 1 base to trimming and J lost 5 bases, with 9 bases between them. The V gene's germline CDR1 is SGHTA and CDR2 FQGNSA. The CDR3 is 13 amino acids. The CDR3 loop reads CASSLGGLDEQYF. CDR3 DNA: TGTGCCAGCAGCTTAGGGGGGCTGGACGAGCAGTACTTC.

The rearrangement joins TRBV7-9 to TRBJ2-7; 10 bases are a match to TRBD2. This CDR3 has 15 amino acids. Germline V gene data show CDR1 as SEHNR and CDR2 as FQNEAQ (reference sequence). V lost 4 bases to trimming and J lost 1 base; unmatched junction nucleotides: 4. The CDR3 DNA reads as TGTGCCAGCAGCTACAGCGGGAGGGGATCCTACGAGCAGTACTTC. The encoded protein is CASSYSGRGSYEQYF.

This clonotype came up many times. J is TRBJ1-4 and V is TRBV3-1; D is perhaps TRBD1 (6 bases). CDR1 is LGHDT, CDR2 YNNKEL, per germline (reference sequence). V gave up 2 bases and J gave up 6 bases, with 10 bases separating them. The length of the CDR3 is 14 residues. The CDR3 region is CASSQRGGDEKLFF. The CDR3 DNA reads TGTGCCAGCAGCCAAAGGGGGGGCGATGAAAAACTGTTTTTT.

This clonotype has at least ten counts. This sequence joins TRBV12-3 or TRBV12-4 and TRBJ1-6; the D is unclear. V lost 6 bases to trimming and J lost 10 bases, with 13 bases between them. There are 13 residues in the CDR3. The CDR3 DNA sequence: TGTGCCAGCAGGATCCAGTTGGACTCACCCCTCCACTTT. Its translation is CASRIQLDSPLHF.

CDR3 coding DNA: TGTGCCAGCAGCGTTTATGGGGGCGCGGGTGAAAAACTGTTTTTT. Translation: CASSVYGGAGEKLFF. V gene TRBV9 combines with J gene TRBJ1-4; D possibly corresponds to TRBD1 (6 bases). Germline CDR1 SGDLS, CDR2 YYNGEE. Trimming removed 2 bases from V and 7 bases from J, with 15 bases in between. The CDR3 covers 15 residues.

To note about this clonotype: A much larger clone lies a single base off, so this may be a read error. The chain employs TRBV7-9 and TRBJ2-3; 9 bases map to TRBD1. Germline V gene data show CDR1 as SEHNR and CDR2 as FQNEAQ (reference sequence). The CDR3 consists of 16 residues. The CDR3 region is CASSLEWTGGTDTQYF. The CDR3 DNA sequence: TGCGCCAGCAGCTTGGAATGGACAGGGGGCACAGATACGCAGTATTTT.

CDR3 bases: TGTGCCAGTAGTATTCAGGACACGAAGCAGCCCCAGCATTTT. Protein product: CASSIQDTKQPQHF. The V gene is TRBV19, the J gene TRBJ1-5; possible D gene TRBD1, 5 bases. The CDR3 contains 14 residues. Germline CDR1 is LNHDA and CDR2 is SQIVND (reference sequence). Trimming stripped 3 bases from V and 7 bases from J, with 13 bases between.

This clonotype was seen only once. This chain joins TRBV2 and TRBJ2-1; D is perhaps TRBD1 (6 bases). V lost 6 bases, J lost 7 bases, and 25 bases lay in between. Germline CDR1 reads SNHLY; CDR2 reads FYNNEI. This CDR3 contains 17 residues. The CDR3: CASSNRGGGMSENEQFF. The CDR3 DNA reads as TGTGCCAGCAGCAACCGAGGGGGTGGGATGAGTGAAAATGAGCAGTTCTTC.

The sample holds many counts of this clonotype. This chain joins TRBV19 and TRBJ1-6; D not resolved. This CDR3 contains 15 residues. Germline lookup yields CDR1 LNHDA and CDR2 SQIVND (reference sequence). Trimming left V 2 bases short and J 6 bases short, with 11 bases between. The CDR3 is CASSIPKAFNSPLHF. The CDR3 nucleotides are TGTGCCAGTAGTATACCTAAGGCCTTTAATTCACCCCTCCACTTT.

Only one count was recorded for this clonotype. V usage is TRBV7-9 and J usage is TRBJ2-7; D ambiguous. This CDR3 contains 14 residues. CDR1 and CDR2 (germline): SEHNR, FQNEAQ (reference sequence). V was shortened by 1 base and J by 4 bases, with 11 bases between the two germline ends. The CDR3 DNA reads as TGTGCCAGCAGCTTAGTTGGCCCAGAGTACGAGCAGTACTTC. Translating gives CASSLVGPEYEQYF.

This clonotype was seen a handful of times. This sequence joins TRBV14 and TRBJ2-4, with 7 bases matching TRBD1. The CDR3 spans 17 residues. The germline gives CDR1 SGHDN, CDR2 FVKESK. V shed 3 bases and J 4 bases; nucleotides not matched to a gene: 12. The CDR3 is CASSHTGDSVKKNIQYF. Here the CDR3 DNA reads TGTGCCAGCAGCCATACTGGGGACAGCGTAAAAAAAAACATTCAGTACTTC.

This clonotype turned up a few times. CDR3 DNA: TGTGCCACTCAGACAGGGGTGGATGGCTACACCTTC. Translated: CATQTGVDGYTF. The chain recombines TRBV19 with TRBJ1-2, with 8 bases fitting TRBD1. Germline values: CDR1 LNHDA, CDR2 SQIVND (reference sequence). Losses at the gene ends were 10 bases for V and 6 bases for J; bases not matched to a gene: 7. The CDR3 spans 12 residues.

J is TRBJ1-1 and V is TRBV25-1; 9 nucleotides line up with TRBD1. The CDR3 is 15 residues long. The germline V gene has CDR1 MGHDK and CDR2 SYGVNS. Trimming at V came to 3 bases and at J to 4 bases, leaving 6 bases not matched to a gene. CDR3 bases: TGTGCCAGCAGTGAGACAGGGGGTCGGGGCACTGAAGCTTTCTTT. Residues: CASSETGGRGTEAFF.

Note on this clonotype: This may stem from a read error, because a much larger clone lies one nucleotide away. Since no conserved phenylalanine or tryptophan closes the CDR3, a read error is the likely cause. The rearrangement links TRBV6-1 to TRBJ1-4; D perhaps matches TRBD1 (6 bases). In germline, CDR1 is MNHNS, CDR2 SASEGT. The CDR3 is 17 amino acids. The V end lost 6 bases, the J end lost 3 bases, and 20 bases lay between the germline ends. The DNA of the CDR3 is TGTGCCAGCAGCCTCATCGGGGGCTCGGTGGCTAATGAAAAACTGTTTTCT. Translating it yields CASSLIGGSVANEKLFS.

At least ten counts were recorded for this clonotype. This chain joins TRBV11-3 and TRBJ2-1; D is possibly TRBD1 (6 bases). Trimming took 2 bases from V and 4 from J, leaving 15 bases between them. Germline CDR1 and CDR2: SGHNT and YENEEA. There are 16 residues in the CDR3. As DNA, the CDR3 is TGTGCCAGCAGCTTAAGCGGCAGGGGCTGGTACAATGAGCAGTTCTTC. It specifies CASSLSGRGWYNEQFF.

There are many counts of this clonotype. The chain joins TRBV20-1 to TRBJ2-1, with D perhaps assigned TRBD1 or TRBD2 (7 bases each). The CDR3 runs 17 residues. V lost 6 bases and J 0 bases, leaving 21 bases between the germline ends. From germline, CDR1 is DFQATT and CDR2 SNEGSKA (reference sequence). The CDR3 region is CSAPRGATGSSYNEQFF. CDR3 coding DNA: TGCAGTGCCCCCCGGGGGGCGACAGGGAGCTCCTACAATGAGCAGTTCTTC.

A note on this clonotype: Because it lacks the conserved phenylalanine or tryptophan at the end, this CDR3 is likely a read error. Written as DNA, the CDR3 is TGTGCCAGCAGTGAGAGCAGGGACCTCAACCAGCCCCAGCATCTT. It encodes CASSESRDLNQPQHL. This rearrangement joins TRBV2 to TRBJ1-5; a possible D gene is TRBD1 (5 bases). The germline CDR1 and CDR2 sequences are SNHLY and FYNNEI. Trimming left V 3 bases short and J 7 bases short, with 16 bases between. This CDR3 is 15 amino acids long.

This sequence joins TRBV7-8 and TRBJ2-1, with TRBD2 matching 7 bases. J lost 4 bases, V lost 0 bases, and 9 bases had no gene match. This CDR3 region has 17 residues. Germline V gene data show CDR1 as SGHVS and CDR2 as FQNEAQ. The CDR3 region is CASSLARRGSRYNEQFF. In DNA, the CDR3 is TGTGCCAGCAGCTTAGCACGCCGCGGGAGTAGATACAATGAGCAGTTCTTC. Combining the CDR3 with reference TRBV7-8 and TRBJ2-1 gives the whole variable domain GAGVSQSPRYKVAKRGQDVALRCDPISGHVSLFWYQQALGQGPEFLTYFQNEAQLDKSGLPSDRFFAERPEGSVSTLKIQRTQQEDSAVYLCASSLARRGSRYNEQFFGPGTRLTVL.

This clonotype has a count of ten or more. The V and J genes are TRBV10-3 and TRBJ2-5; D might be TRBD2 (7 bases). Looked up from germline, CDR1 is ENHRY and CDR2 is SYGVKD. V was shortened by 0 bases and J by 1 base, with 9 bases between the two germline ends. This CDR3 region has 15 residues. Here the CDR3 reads CAISESRGGQETQYF. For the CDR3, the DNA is TGTGCCATCAGTGAGTCTAGGGGGGGCCAAGAGACCCAGTACTTC.

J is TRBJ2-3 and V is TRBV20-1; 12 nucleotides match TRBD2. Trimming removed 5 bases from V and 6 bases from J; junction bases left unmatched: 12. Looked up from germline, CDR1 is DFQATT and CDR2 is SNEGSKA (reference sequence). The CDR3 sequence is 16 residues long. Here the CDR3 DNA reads TGCAGTGCTCGGCGACTAGCGGGGGTCACGGGGGATACGCAGTATTTT. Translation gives CSARRLAGVTGDTQYF.

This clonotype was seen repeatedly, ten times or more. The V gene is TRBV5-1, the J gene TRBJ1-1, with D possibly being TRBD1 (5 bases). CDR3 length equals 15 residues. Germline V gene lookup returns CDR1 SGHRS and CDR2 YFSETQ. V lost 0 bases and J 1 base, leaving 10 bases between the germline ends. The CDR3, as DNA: TGCGCCAGCAGCTTGGGGGGCGCAGCGAACACTGAAGCTTTCTTT. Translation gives CASSLGGAANTEAFF.

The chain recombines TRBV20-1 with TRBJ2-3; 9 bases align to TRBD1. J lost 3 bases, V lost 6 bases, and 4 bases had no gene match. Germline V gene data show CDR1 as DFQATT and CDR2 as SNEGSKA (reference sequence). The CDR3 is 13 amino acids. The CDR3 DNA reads TGCAGTGCCTTAGACAGGGGGACAGATACGCAGTATTTT. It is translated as CSALDRGTDTQYF.